These T cell receptor beta chains were read from a single sample in a study of shared clonotypes between healthy human individuals. The protocol was immunoSEQ multiplex PCR, while the TCRdb copy is restricted to in-frame clones and leaves out a portion. The top ten hold 0.11% of the sample, which has approximately 650,000 clones, nearly 97% seen once. The sequenced material came from naive CD8+ T cells sorted from blood. These receptors originate from a woman aged 25 to 39 in good health. The CDR3 runs from the conserved cysteine through the conserved F or W. D genes are given only for firm matches. Not all rows give a size; the values are once, few, many and, for expanded clones, a class.

CDR3 DNA,CDR3 protein,J gene,CDR3 length,clone size,D gene,V gene
TGCAGCGTTGTTTTGTGGGGCAGGTTCAGTGGCTACACCTTC,CSVVLWGRFSGYTF,TRBJ1-2,14,once,NA,TRBV29-1
TGTGCCAGTAGTATAGAGGGCAGGCCCGATACGCAGTATTTT,CASSIEGRPDTQYF,TRBJ2-3,14,NA,NA,TRBV19
TGTGCCAGTAGTATAGGGCGGAATCAGCCCCAGCATTTT,CASSIGRNQPQHF,TRBJ1-5,13,NA,NA,TRBV19
TGCAGCGTGGACCTGGGCACCGGGGAGCTGTTTTTT,CSVDLGTGELFF,TRBJ2-2,12,NA,NA,TRBV29-1
TGTGCCAGCAGCCTGGGACAGTCAGACCCCACCATATATTTT,CASSLGQSDPTIYF,TRBJ1-3,14,NA,TRBD1,TRBV5-5
TGTGCCAGTAGTATTAACAGGGCTTACGAGCAGTACTTC,CASSINRAYEQYF,TRBJ2-7,13,NA,NA,TRBV19
TGTGCCACCAGCACTCGGGCCGGAAAGGTCTCCTACGAGCAGTACTTC,CATSTRAGKVSYEQYF,TRBJ2-7,16,once,NA,TRBV15
TGCGCCAGCAGCTCCGAGGAGACACCCGTCGAAGGTGAAAAACTGTTTTTT,CASSSEETPVEGEKLFF,TRBJ1-4,17,NA,NA,TRBV5-1
TGCGCCAGCAGCCGGGGGACACCTTATAGCAATCAGCCCCAGCATTTT,CASSRGTPYSNQPQHF,TRBJ1-5,16,NA,NA,TRBV10-1
TGCAGCGTTGAAGACCCGACAGGGAGTGAAGCTTTCTTT,CSVEDPTGSEAFF,TRBJ1-1,13,NA,TRBD1,TRBV29-1
TGTGCCAGCAGCTCCCGGTGGGTGGGGACTGAAGCTTTCTTT,CASSSRWVGTEAFF,TRBJ1-1,14,once,NA,TRBV7-2
TGTGCCAGCAGTTCGATTGGGACAGGGTACACTGAAGCTTTCTTT,CASSSIGTGYTEAFF,TRBJ1-1,15,NA,TRBD1,TRBV27
TGTGCCAGCAGCCAAGATTTAGTCGGACAGGGGGACTACAATGAGCAGTTCTTC,CASSQDLVGQGDYNEQFF,TRBJ2-1,18,NA,TRBD1,TRBV4-2
TGTGCCATCAGTGGGCTGGACTCCTACGAGCAGTACTTC,CAISGLDSYEQYF,TRBJ2-7,13,NA,NA,TRBV10-3
TGTGCCAGCAGTCGGGGGTCTGGCTACACCTTC,CASSRGSGYTF,TRBJ1-2,11,NA,NA,TRBV6-5
TGTGCCAGCAGCCCTGGGGTCGGAGCGGGAGGGCCAGGCAATGAGCAGTTCTTC,CASSPGVGAGGPGNEQFF,TRBJ2-1,18,NA,TRBD2,TRBV7-7
TGTGCCAGCAGCGTAGAGGAGCGATTGGCCTACAATGAGCAGTTCTTC,CASSVEERLAYNEQFF,TRBJ2-1,16,NA,NA,TRBV9
TGTGCCAGCTGGATCAGGGAGAACACCGGGGAGCTGTTTTTT,CASWIRENTGELFF,TRBJ2-2,14,NA,NA,TRBV7-9
TGTGCCAGCAGCTCCCCGACAGGGGTGGGCACTGAAGCTTTCTTT,CASSSPTGVGTEAFF,TRBJ1-1,15,NA,TRBD1,TRBV11-2
TGTGCCAGCAGTCCCGGGACTAGCGGCTACGAGCAGTACTTC,CASSPGTSGYEQYF,TRBJ2-7,14,NA,TRBD2,TRBV28
TGTGCCAGCAGCTTAGCGGGCGGTCCTGGCACAGATACGCAGTATTTT,CASSLAGGPGTDTQYF,TRBJ2-3,16,NA,NA,TRBV7-9
TGTGCCAGCAGGCAATGGGGGACTAGTACAAATGAGCAGTTCTTC,CASRQWGTSTNEQFF,TRBJ2-1,15,few,TRBD2,TRBV13
TGTGCCAGCAGGAGGACCCGGGGTGCGCAGTATTTT,CASRRTRGAQYF,TRBJ2-3,12,NA,NA,TRBV28
TGTGCCAGCAGCTATATCTCCTACGAGCAGTACTTC,CASSYISYEQYF,TRBJ2-7,12,NA,NA,TRBV21-1
TGTGCCAGCAGTGATTTGGGTAGCAATCAGCCCCAGCATTTT,CASSDLGSNQPQHF,TRBJ1-5,14,NA,NA,TRBV2
TGTGCCAGCAGGCAAATTCGGGATGGCTACACCTTC,CASRQIRDGYTF,TRBJ1-2,12,NA,NA,TRBV13
TGTGCCAGCAGCTTAGTGCTAGCCCAAGAGACCCAGTACTTC,CASSLVLAQETQYF,TRBJ2-5,14,NA,NA,TRBV7-9